These 5 T cell receptor beta chains share one sample of origin, sequenced in a study of response to subunit inactivated influenza vaccine. One entry per CDR3 protein, called by TCRdb with MiXCR from the RT-PCR reads. The sample has about 830,000 distinct CDR3 sequences; 15% to 20% are singletons. The source was PBMCs from blood, collected roughly 5 days after vaccination. The receptors were sampled from a man aged 45-60 years who received an inactivated influenza vaccine.

This clonotype was counted between two and nine times. The chain is built from TRBV4-3 and TRBJ1-5, with D perhaps matching TRBD1 (5 bases). Germline CDR1 reads LGHNA; CDR2 reads YSLEER. Deletions cut 0 bases from V and 6 bases from J, with 12 bases between. This CDR3 region has 15 residues. In nucleotides, the CDR3 is TGCGCCAGCAGCCAAGACTTGTCAGGGCGTCAGCCCCAGCATTTT. Its protein is CASSQDLSGRQPQHF.

This chain links TRBV5-6 with TRBJ1-4, with 9 bases identical to TRBD1. V trimming: 0 bases; J trimming: 5 bases; junction bases outside the gene matches: 2. Germline values: CDR1 SGHDT, CDR2 YYEEEE. The CDR3 covers 15 residues. Here the CDR3 DNA reads TGTGCCAGCAGCTTGGTGGGACAGGGAAATGAAAAACTGTTTTTT. The encoded protein is CASSLVGQGNEKLFF.

This clonotype was seen many times. The CDR3 DNA reads as TGCAGTGCTAGACTGCAGGGCTGGGATGGCCAGTACTTC. Translation gives CSARLQGWDGQYF. The chain has TRBV20-1 and TRBJ2-5, with TRBD1 as a possible D gene (5 bases). The CDR3 loop spans 13 amino acids. Trimming pared 2 bases from V and 10 bases from J, leaving 17 bases between. Germline lookup yields CDR1 DFQATT and CDR2 SNEGSKA (reference sequence).

The sample holds many counts of this clonotype. The chain combines TRBV6-2 or TRBV6-3 with TRBJ2-3, with 10 bases identical to TRBD2. This CDR3 contains 15 residues. In germline, CDR1 is MNHEY, CDR2 SVGEGT. Unmatched junction bases numbered 7, after V lost 6 bases and J lost 4 bases. This chain's CDR3 is CASSPSGGAADTQYF. DNA for the CDR3: TGTGCCAGCAGCCCCAGCGGGGGGGCTGCAGATACGCAGTATTTT.

The chain couples TRBV6-1 to TRBJ2-1; TRBD2 aligns across 7 bases. The germline V gene has CDR1 MNHNS and CDR2 SASEGT. The CDR3 contains 15 residues. V gave up 5 bases and J gave up 4 bases; unmatched junction bases: 8. CDR3 residues: CASSPTGGDYNEQFF. The CDR3, as DNA: TGTGCCAGCAGTCCGACGGGGGGTGATTACAATGAGCAGTTCTTC.